What follows are 27 T cell receptor beta chains derived from one specimen sequenced in a study of blood T cells in healthy people across ages. Primers used in a second PCR of about 6 to 11 cycles were a sample-barcoded 5' primer and a J-beta primer mix. TCRdb reanalysed the 5' RACE reads using MiXCR and keeps one entry per CDR3 protein. The table lists about 1.8 million distinct CDR3 sequences, roughly 50% of them singletons. Sequences were obtained from blood. The source is a woman aged 40 to 50 in good health.

In DNA form, the CDR3 reads TGCGCCAGCAGCCCCCGGACAGGGGCAGGGCTTAAGGAGACCCAGTACTTC. It specifies CASSPRTGAGLKETQYF. The chain has TRBV5-1 and TRBJ2-5; 9 nucleotides align to TRBD1. The CDR3 consists of 17 residues. V lost 4 bases, J lost 5 bases, and 15 bases stayed unmatched. Germline assignment: CDR1 SGHRS and CDR2 YFSETQ.

This clonotype was seen repeatedly, ten times or more. This chain connects TRBV3-1 to TRBJ2-6; perhaps TRBD1 as D (5 bases). Trimming cost V 4 bases and J 0 bases, with 16 bases left between them. The CDR3 contains 18 residues. Germline CDR1 and CDR2: LGHDT and YNNKEL (reference sequence). The CDR3 bases are TGTGCCAGCAGCCTCAGGGTATGGGCTCTCTCTGGGGCCAACGTCCTGACTTTC. Its translation: CASSLRVWALSGANVLTF.

The chain combines TRBV7-2 with TRBJ2-1; D is ambiguous. The CDR3 extends over 15 amino acids. Germline CDR1 SGHTA, CDR2 FQGNSA. Trimming pared 7 bases from V and 3 bases from J, leaving 16 bases between. The CDR3 sequence: CASTLGPSLYNEQFF. Here the CDR3 DNA reads TGTGCCAGCACCCTCGGGCCAAGCCTCTACAATGAGCAGTTCTTC.

The chain couples TRBV12-3 or TRBV12-4 to TRBJ2-7; 9 bases agree with TRBD1. This CDR3 is built from 14 residues. The V gene end was trimmed by 6 bases and the J gene end by 7 bases; junction bases not matched to a gene: 10. CDR3 protein: CASRTTGQGREQYF. CDR3 nucleotides: TGTGCCAGCAGGACCACCGGACAGGGGAGGGAGCAGTACTTC.

This clonotype has only a few counts. The junction shows a germline mismatch at one end, possibly a read error. The chain is built from TRBV29-1 and TRBJ2-5, with D uncertain. The CDR3 is 14 amino acids. From germline, CDR1 is SQVTM and CDR2 ANQGSEA. The DNA for the CDR3 is TGCGGCGTTGTGTCTGACTTGTACCAAGAGACCCAGTACTTC. Protein: CGVVSDLYQETQYF.

This clonotype showed up just a few times. The chain links TRBV10-3 to TRBJ2-5, with D unclear. V lost 0 bases to trimming and J lost 5 bases, with 13 bases between them. The germline V gene has CDR1 ENHRY and CDR2 SYGVKD. There are 15 residues in the CDR3. CDR3 in amino acids: CAISESERVDETQYF. As DNA, the CDR3 is TGTGCCATCAGTGAGTCCGAAAGGGTTGATGAGACCCAGTACTTC.

This clonotype was recorded a few times. The chain employs TRBV7-8 and TRBJ1-5; 9 bases are a match to TRBD1. J gave up 3 bases and V 2 bases, and 5 bases lay outside the gene matches. The germline gives CDR1 SGHVS, CDR2 FQNEAQ. The CDR3 runs 16 residues. CDR3: CASSLLDRGDNQPQHF. In nucleotides, the CDR3 is TGTGCCAGCAGCTTATTGGACAGGGGTGACAATCAGCCCCAGCATTTT.

In its sample, this clonotype was seen once. The chain is built from TRBV6-5 and TRBJ1-5, with D maybe TRBD1 (5 bases). This CDR3 spans 15 amino acids. V was cut by 5 bases and J by 0 bases, with 11 bases left in between. Germline V gene lookup returns CDR1 MNHEY and CDR2 SVGAGI. CDR3 bases: TGTGCCAGCAGTCAACAGGCCGCTAGCAATCAGCCCCAGCATTTT. As protein: CASSQQAASNQPQHF.

The chain is built from TRBV3-1 and TRBJ2-1; TRBD2 matches at 14 bases. CDR3 size: 17 residues. Unmatched junction bases numbered 9, after V lost 4 bases and J lost 7 bases. Germline V gives CDR1 LGHDT, CDR2 YNNKEL (reference sequence). The CDR3 sequence is CASSPPGTSGRRNEQFF. CDR3 DNA sequence: TGTGCCAGCAGCCCACCCGGGACTAGCGGGAGAAGAAATGAGCAGTTCTTC.

As regards this clonotype: The junction and the germline gene differ at one end; a read error may be behind it. This chain uses TRBV29-1 with TRBJ2-4; 9 bases fit TRBD2. From germline, CDR1 is SQVTM and CDR2 ANQGSEA. This CDR3 is 19 amino acids long. CDR3 loop: CSVEDLGSGGSGAKNIQYF. The CDR3 nucleotides read TGCAGCGTTGAAGATCTTGGTAGCGGGGGAAGTGGGGCCAAAAACATTCAGTACTTT.

This clonotype was recorded at least ten times. The chain combines TRBV10-2 with TRBJ2-7; D ambiguous. Looked up from germline, CDR1 is WSHSY and CDR2 is SAAADI. The V and J ends lost 8 bases and 3 bases respectively, with 11 bases between them. The CDR3 totals 12 residues. The CDR3 nucleotides are TGCGCCAGCCAGGAAGGGAACTACGAGCAGTACTTC. Translated: CASQEGNYEQYF.

This sequence joins TRBV7-2 and TRBJ2-7, with 8 nucleotides matching TRBD1. The J call may be wrong; the DNA end is better matched by TRBJ2-5. Germline loops: CDR1 SGHTA, CDR2 FQGNSA. The CDR3 spans 15 residues. CDR3 residues: CASSQDRDRRETQYF. CDR3 sequence (DNA): TGTGCCAGCAGCCAGGACAGGGATCGTAGGGAGACCCAGTACTTC.

The chain has TRBV7-2 and TRBJ2-3; 7 nucleotides align to TRBD2. Germline assignment: CDR1 SGHTA and CDR2 FQGNSA. Trimming took 5 bases from V and 5 from J; bases not matched to a gene: 7. This CDR3 has 14 residues. CDR3 nucleotide sequence: TGTGCCAGCAGCATCGGGGGGACGAAAGATACGCAGTATTTT. Its translation is CASSIGGTKDTQYF.

The chain has TRBV20-1 and TRBJ1-2; no clear D. This CDR3 is built from 14 residues. Germline CDR1 DFQATT, CDR2 SNEGSKA (reference sequence). V gave up 6 bases and J gave up 2 bases, with 16 bases separating them. CDR3 region: CSAPSLHGNYGYTF. The CDR3 DNA reads as TGCAGTGCGCCCTCCCTCCACGGAAACTATGGCTACACCTTC.

The V gene is TRBV5-1, the J gene TRBJ2-7, with D perhaps assigned TRBD1 or TRBD2 (6 bases each). The J call may be in error: the DNA end matches TRBJ2-5 better. This CDR3 has 14 residues. Germline V gene sequence: CDR1 SGHRS, CDR2 YFSETQ. The CDR3 region is CASSGGGGIETQYF. The CDR3 DNA reads as TGCGCCAGCAGCGGCGGAGGGGGGATAGAGACCCAGTACTTC.

This chain links TRBV7-2 with TRBJ2-6, with TRBD1 as a possible D gene (6 bases). This CDR3 is built from 15 residues. Trimming took 7 bases from V and 0 from J, leaving 10 bases between them. CDR1 and CDR2 (germline): SGHTA, FQGNSA. CDR3 nucleotides: TGTGCCAGCACCGACAGGCACTCTGGGGCCAACGTCCTGACTTTC. Its translation is CASTDRHSGANVLTF.

The chain joins TRBV6-6 to TRBJ2-3, with D possibly being TRBD1 (5 bases). V lost 8 bases, J lost 5 bases, and 8 bases lay in between. In germline, CDR1 is MNHNY, CDR2 SVGAGI (reference sequence). The CDR3 is made up of 11 amino acids. Written as DNA, the CDR3 is TGTGCCAGCGCAGGGCTAGATACGCAGTATTTT. This sequence encodes CASAGLDTQYF.

The genes are TRBV6-5 and TRBJ2-3; D possibly corresponds to TRBD2 (6 bases). Germline-derived CDR1 and CDR2 are MNHEY and SVGAGI. The CDR3 consists of 13 residues. V lost 6 bases and J 10 bases, leaving 17 bases between the germline ends. DNA of the CDR3: TGTGCCAGCAGGGGGACTGTCGGGGCGGCGCAGTATTTT. It is translated as CASRGTVGAAQYF.

The J gene is TRBJ2-3, the V gene TRBV27; 11 nucleotides align to TRBD2. Germline lookup yields CDR1 MNHEY and CDR2 SMNVEV (reference sequence). V lost 5 bases and J lost 3; bases outside the gene matches: 13. The CDR3 has 18 residues. The CDR3 sequence is CASSRDKLIAGGTDTQYF. DNA of the CDR3: TGTGCCAGCAGTCGCGACAAGTTGATAGCGGGGGGGACAGATACGCAGTATTTT.

This rearrangement joins TRBV5-4 to TRBJ1-2; D might be TRBD1 (6 bases). Looked up from germline, CDR1 is SGHNT and CDR2 is YYREEE (reference sequence). Trimming removed 3 bases at V and 6 bases at J, with 15 bases between. CDR3 length: 14 amino acids. CDR3 loop: CASSSPHRVDGYTF. The CDR3 DNA follows: TGTGCCAGCAGCTCCCCCCACAGGGTGGATGGCTACACCTTC.

In this sample, this clonotype turned up many times. The rearrangement joins TRBV7-2 to TRBJ1-3; unclear D gene. V lost 5 bases to trimming and J lost 2 bases, with 13 bases between them. CDR1 SGHTA and CDR2 FQGNSA come from the germline V gene. The CDR3 has 15 residues. The CDR3 region is CASSLHPKAGNTIYF. The CDR3 DNA reads as TGTGCCAGCAGCCTTCACCCGAAGGCTGGAAACACCATATATTTT.

CDR3 bases: TGTGCCAGCAGTGACCCCCGTTCTAGCCAAGAGACCCAGTACTTC. This sequence encodes CASSDPRSSQETQYF. The chain links TRBV6-4 to TRBJ2-5; D call uncertain. The germline V and J ends were trimmed by 2 bases and 1 base, with 11 bases remaining between them. The germline gives CDR1 MRHNA, CDR2 SNTAGT. This CDR3 region has 15 residues.

V and J are TRBV6-5 and TRBJ1-2; 8 bases line up with TRBD1. This CDR3 has 13 residues. With 8 bases clipped from V and 4 bases from J, the junction kept 6 bases outside the gene matches. Germline V gives CDR1 MNHEY, CDR2 SVGAGI. The CDR3, as DNA: TGTGCCAGCCGGACAGGGATTCTCTATGGCTACACCTTC. Its protein product is CASRTGILYGYTF.

This clonotype came up a few times. The chain carries TRBV15 and TRBJ2-3; 10 positions match TRBD2. Germline CDR1 and CDR2: LNHNV and YYDKDF (reference sequence). V lost 6 bases to trimming and J lost 4 bases; unmatched junction nucleotides: 7. CDR3 length: 15 amino acids. CDR3 nucleotides: TGTGCCACCAGGGCTAGCGGGGGTAGGGCAGATACGCAGTATTTT. Encoded protein: CATRASGGRADTQYF.

This clonotype appeared a few times. The chain has TRBV14 and TRBJ2-4; D could derive from TRBD1 or TRBD2 (5 bases each). The DNA end is more similar to TRBJ2-7, so the J call may be wrong. Germline V lookup: CDR1 SGHDN, CDR2 FVKESK. This CDR3 comprises 18 residues. CDR3 sequence reads: CASSQVRAGTRGAYEQYF. As DNA, the CDR3 is TGTGCCAGCAGCCAAGTTCGCGCCGGGACGCGAGGGGCCTACGAGCAGTACTTC.

This clonotype was seen a handful of times. The V call is TRBV4-2, the J call TRBJ2-7; D unclear. CDR3 length equals 15 residues. V lost 0 bases, J lost 6 bases, and 15 bases lay in between. Per the germline V gene, CDR1 is LGHNA and CDR2 is YNFKEQ. The CDR3 loop is CASSQDIQDRFEQYF. The CDR3 nucleotides are TGTGCCAGCAGCCAAGATATCCAGGATCGGTTCGAGCAGTACTTC.

The J gene is TRBJ1-6, the V gene TRBV4-3, with D unclear. V gave up 0 bases and J gave up 10 bases, with 13 bases separating them. There are 15 residues in the CDR3. The germline CDR1 and CDR2 sequences are LGHNA and YSLEER. The CDR3 DNA reads TGCGCCAGCAGCCAAGATCCGGGGTCAGGCTCACCCCTCCACTTT. Encoded protein: CASSQDPGSGSPLHF.